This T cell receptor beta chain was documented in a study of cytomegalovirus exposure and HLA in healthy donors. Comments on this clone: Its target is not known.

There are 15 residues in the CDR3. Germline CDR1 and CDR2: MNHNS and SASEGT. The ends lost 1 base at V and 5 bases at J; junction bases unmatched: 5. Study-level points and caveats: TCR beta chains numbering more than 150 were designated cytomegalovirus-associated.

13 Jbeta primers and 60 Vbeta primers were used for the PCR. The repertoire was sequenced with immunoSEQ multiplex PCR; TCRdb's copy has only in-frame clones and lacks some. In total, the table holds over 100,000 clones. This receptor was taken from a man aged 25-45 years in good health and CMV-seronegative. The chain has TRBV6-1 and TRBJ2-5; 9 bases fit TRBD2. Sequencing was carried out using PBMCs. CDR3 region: CASSEGLAGMETQYF. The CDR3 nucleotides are TGTGCCAGCAGTGAAGGGCTAGCGGGGATGGAGACCCAGTACTTC.